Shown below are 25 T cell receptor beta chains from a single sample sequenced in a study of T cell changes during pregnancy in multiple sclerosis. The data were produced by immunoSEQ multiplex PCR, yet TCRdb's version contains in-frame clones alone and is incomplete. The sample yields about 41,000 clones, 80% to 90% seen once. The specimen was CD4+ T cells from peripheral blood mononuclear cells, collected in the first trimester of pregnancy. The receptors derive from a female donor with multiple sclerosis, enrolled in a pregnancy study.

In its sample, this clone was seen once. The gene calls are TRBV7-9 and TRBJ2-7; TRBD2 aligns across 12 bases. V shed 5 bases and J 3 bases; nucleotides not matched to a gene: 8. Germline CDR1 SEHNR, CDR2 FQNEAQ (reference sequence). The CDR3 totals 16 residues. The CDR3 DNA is TGTGCCAGCAGCGCCTCTAGCGGGAGGGCTCTCTACGAGCAGTACTTC. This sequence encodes CASSASSGRALYEQYF.

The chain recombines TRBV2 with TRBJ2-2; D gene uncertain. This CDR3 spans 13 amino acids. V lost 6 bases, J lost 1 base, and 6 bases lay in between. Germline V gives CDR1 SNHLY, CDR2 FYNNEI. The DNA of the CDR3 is TGTGCCAGCAGCGTATTGAACACCGGGGAGCTGTTTTTT. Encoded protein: CASSVLNTGELFF.

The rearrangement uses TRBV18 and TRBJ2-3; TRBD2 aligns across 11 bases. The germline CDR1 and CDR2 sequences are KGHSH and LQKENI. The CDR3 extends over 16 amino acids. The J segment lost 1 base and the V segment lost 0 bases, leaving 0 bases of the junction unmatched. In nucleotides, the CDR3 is TGTGCCAGCTCACCACCGGGACTAGCGGGCACAGATACGCAGTATTTT. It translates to CASSPPGLAGTDTQYF.

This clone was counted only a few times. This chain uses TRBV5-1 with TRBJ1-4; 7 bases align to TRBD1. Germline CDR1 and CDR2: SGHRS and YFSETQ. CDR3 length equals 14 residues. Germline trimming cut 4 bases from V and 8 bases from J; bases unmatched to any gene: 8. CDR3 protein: CASSPDRVEEKLFF. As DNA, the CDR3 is TGCGCCAGCAGCCCAGACAGGGTTGAGGAAAAACTGTTTTTT.

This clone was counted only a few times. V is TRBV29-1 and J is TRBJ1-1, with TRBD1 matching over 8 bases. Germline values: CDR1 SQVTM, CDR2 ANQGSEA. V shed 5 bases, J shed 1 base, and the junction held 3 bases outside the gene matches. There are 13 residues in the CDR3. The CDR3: CSVRTGRNTEAFF. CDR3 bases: TGCAGCGTTCGGACAGGGAGGAACACTGAAGCTTTCTTT.

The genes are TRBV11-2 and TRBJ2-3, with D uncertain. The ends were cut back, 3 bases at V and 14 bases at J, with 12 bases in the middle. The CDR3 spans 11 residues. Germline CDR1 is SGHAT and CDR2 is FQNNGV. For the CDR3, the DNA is TGTGCCAGCAGCTTTGTAGCATCCCCGTATTTT. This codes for CASSFVASPYF.

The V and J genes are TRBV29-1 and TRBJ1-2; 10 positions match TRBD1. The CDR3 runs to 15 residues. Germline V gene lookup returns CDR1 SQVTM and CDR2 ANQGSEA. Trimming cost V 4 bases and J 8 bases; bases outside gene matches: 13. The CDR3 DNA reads TGCAGCGTTGGAGAACGGGACAGGGGACCTGGGGGCTACACCTTC. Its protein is CSVGERDRGPGGYTF.

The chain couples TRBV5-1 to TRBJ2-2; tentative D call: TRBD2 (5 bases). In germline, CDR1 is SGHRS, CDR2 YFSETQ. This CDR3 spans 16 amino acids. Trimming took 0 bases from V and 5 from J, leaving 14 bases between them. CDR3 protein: CASSLAPGWRTGELFF. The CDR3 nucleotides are TGCGCCAGCAGCTTGGCCCCGGGTTGGAGGACCGGGGAGCTGTTTTTT.

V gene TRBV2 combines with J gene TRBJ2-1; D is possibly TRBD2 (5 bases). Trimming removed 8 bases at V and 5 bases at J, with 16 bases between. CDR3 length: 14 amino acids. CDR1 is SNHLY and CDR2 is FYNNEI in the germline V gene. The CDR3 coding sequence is TGTGCCAGCTCCCTCAGCGGACCGAACAATGAGCAGTTCTTC. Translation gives CASSLSGPNNEQFF.

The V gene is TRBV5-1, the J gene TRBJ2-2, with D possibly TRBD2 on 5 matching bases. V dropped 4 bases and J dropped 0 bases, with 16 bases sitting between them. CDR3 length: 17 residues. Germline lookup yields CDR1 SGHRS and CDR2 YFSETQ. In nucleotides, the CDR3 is TGCGCCAGCAGCCCCGGACTGAAGAATACGAACACCGGGGAGCTGTTTTTT. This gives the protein CASSPGLKNTNTGELFF.

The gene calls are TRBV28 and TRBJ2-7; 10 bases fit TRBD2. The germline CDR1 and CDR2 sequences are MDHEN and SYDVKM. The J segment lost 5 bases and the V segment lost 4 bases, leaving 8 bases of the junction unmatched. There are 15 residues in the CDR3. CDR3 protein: CASSSPGTSAHEQYF. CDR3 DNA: TGTGCCAGCAGTTCACCCGGGACTAGCGCTCACGAGCAGTACTTC.

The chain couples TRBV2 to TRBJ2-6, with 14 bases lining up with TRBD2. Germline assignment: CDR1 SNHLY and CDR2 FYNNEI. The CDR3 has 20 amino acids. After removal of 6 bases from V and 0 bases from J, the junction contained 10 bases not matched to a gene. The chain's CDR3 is CASRPPGLAGVLSGANVLTF. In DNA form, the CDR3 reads TGTGCCAGCAGGCCTCCGGGACTAGCGGGAGTACTCTCTGGGGCCAACGTCCTGACTTTC. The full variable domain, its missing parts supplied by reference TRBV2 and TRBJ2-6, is EPEVTQTPSHQVTQMGQEVILRCVPISNHLYFYWYRQILGQKVEFLVSFYNNEISEKSEIFDDQFSVERPDGSNFTLKIRSTKLEDSAMYFCASRPPGLAGVLSGANVLTFGAGSRLTVL.

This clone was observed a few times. The CDR3 bases are TGCAGCATTCAGGGCACCGGGGAGCTGTTTTTT. As protein: CSIQGTGELFF. V usage is TRBV29-1 and J usage is TRBJ2-2; D perhaps matches TRBD1 (5 bases). Germline loops: CDR1 SQVTM, CDR2 ANQGSEA. The length of the CDR3 is 11 residues. V dropped 8 bases and J dropped 4 bases, with 8 bases sitting between them.

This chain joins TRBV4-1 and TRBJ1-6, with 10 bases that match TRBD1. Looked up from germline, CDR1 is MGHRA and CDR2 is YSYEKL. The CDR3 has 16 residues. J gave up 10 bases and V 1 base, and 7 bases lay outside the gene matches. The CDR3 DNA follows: TGCGCCAGCAGCCAAGCTGTCCGGGACAGGGGCTCACCCCTCCACTTT. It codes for CASSQAVRDRGSPLHF.

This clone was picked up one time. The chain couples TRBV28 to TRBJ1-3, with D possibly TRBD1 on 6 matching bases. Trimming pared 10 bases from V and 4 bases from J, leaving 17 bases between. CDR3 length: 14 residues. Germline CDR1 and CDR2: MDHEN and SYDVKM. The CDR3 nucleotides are TGTGCCACTTTTGGGGCAGGGGTGGGAAACACCATATATTTT. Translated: CATFGAGVGNTIYF.

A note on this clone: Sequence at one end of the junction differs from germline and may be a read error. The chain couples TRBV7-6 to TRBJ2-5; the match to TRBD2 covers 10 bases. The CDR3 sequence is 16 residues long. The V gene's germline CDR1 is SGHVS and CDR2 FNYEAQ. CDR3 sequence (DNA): TGTGCCAGCAGCGTAGCTACTAGCGGGATTGGAGAGACCCAGTACTTC. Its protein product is CASSVATSGIGETQYF. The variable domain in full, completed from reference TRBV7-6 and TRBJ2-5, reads GAGVSQSPRYKVTKRGQDVALRCDPISGHVSLYWYRQALGQGPEFLTYFNYEAQQDKSGLPNDRFSAERPEGSISTLTIQRTEQRDSAMYRCASSVATSGIGETQYFGPGTRLLVL.

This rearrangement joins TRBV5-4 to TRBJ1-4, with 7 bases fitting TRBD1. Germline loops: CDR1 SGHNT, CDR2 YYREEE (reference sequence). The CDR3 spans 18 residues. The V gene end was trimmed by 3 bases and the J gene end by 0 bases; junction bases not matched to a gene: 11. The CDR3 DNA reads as TGTGCCAGCAGCTCGAACAGGGGACGACGATCAACTAATGAAAAACTGTTTTTT. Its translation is CASSSNRGRRSTNEKLFF.

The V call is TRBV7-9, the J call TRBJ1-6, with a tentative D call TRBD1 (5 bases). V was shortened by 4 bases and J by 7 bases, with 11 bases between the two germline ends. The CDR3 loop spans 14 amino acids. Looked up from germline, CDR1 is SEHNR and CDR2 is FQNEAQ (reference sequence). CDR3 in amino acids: CASSSGQENSPLHF. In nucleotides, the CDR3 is TGTGCCAGCAGCTCTGGACAAGAAAATTCACCCCTCCACTTT.

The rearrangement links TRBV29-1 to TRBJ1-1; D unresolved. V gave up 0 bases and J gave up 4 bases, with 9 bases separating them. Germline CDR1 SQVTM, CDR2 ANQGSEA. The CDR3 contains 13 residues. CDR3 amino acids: CSVEDLRGTEAFF. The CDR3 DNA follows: TGCAGCGTTGAAGATCTTCGAGGCACTGAAGCTTTCTTT.

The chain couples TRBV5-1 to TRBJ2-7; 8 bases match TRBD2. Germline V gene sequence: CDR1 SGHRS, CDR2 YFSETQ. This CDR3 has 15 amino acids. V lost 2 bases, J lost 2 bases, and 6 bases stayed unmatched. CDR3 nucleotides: TGCGCCAGCAGCTTCTCACTAGCGGTCCCCTACGAGCAGTACTTC. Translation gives CASSFSLAVPYEQYF.

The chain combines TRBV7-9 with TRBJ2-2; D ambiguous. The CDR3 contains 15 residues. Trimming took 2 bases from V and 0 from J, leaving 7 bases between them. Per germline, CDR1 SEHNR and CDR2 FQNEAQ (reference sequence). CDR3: CASSLSLANTGELFF. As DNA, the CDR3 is TGTGCCAGCAGCTTAAGCCTCGCGAACACCGGGGAGCTGTTTTTT.

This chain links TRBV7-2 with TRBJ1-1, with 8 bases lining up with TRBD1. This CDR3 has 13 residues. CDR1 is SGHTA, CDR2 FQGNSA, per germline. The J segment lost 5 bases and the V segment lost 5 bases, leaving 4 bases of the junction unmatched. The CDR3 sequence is CASSRTGGTEAFF. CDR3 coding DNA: TGTGCCAGCAGCCGAACAGGGGGAACTGAAGCTTTCTTT.

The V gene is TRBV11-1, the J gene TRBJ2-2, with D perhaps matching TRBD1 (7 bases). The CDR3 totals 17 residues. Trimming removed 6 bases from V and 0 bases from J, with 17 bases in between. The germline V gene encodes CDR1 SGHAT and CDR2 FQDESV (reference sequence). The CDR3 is CASRGIVRGANTGELFF. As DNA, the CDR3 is TGTGCCAGCAGGGGGATCGTCAGGGGGGCGAACACCGGGGAGCTGTTTTTT.

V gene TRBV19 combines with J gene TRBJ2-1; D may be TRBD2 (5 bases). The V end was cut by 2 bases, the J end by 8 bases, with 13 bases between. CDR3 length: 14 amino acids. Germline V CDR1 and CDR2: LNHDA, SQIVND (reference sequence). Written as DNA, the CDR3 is TGTGCCAGTAGTATACCCTGGACTCTGGATGAGCAGTTCTTC. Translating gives CASSIPWTLDEQFF. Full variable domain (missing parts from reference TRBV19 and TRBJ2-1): DGGITQSPKYLFRKEGQNVTLSCEQNLNHDAMYWYRQDPGQGLRLIYYSQIVNDFQKGDIAEGYSVSREKKESFPLTVTSAQKNPTAFYLCASSIPWTLDEQFFGPGTRLTVL.

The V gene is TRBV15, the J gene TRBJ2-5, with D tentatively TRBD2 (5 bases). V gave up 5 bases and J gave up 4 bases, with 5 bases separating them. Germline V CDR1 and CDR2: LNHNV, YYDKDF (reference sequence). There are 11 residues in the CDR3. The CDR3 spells CATSGRETQYF. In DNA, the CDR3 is TGTGCCACCAGCGGGAGAGAGACCCAGTACTTC.